A selection of T cell receptor beta chains follows, all from one sample in a study of CD4 T cells in relation to SARS-CoV-2 and coronaviruses. Their antigens remain unidentified. Profiling relied on immunoSEQ multiplex PCR, and the TCRdb table lists in-frame clones only, not all of them. The data contain over 40,000 clones, about 87% of them seen just once; the ten biggest clones take up roughly 1.2%. The sequenced material came from naive CD4+ T cells from PBMCs, cultured in vitro. The receptors here all came from an adult with COVID-19. CDR3s leave out the opening cysteine and the closing phenylalanine or tryptophan. The listing skips clone size in some rows; elsewhere it reads once, few, many or a size class.

V: TRBV28
J: TRBJ2-7
size: NA
CDR3: ASSVDGSSWDEQY

V: TRBV9
J: TRBJ2-3
size: NA
CDR3: ASSVAGDTQY

V: TRBV12-3/TRBV12-4
J: TRBJ2-3
size: NA
CDR3: ASSLLRDTQY

V: TRBV27
J: TRBJ2-7
size: NA
CDR3: ASSLRTGRGY

V: TRBV28
J: TRBJ1-1
size: NA
CDR3: ASRAQGWGTEAF

V: TRBV28
J: TRBJ2-3
size: NA
CDR3: ASSLPNSGRGTDTQY

V: TRBV7-7
J: TRBJ1-1
size: NA
CDR3: ASSPPTGAAEAF

V: TRBV5-1
J: TRBJ2-3
size: few
CDR3: ASSREAFYTDTQY

V: TRBV15
J: TRBJ1-1
size: NA
CDR3: ATSRVSQGGDTEAF

V: TRBV5-1
J: TRBJ2-1
size: few
CDR3: ASSPSGGLPGYNEQF

V: TRBV19
J: TRBJ2-1
size: NA
CDR3: ASGGPGLGNNEQF

V: TRBV7-3
J: TRBJ2-1
size: few
CDR3: ASSLKGRAEAYNEQF

V: TRBV2
J: TRBJ2-2
size: NA
CDR3: ASTTQRTGELF

V: TRBV4-1
J: TRBJ1-2
size: NA
CDR3: ASSQGTPGYT

V: TRBV24-1
J: TRBJ2-3
size: NA
CDR3: ATSPGTSSTDTQY

V: TRBV28
J: TRBJ1-1
size: NA
CDR3: ASSLAGAQNTEAF

V: TRBV28
J: TRBJ2-3
size: NA
CDR3: ASSTTSGNTDTQY

V: TRBV7-9
J: TRBJ2-7
size: NA
CDR3: ASSLSRVASYEQY

V: TRBV18
J: TRBJ2-4
size: once
CDR3: ASSPNGQGSDIQY

V: TRBV18
J: TRBJ2-5
size: NA
CDR3: ASSLPAGRTGLMGETQY

V: TRBV5-4
J: TRBJ2-1
size: once
CDR3: ASTTPGQSNDEQF

V: TRBV6-1
J: TRBJ2-1
size: NA
CDR3: ASSEYGEGVGDEQF

V: TRBV10-2
J: TRBJ2-5
size: NA
CDR3: ASSTPGGQETQY

V: TRBV11-2
J: TRBJ2-5
size: NA
CDR3: ASSLEFQTQETQY

V: TRBV9
J: TRBJ2-2
size: NA
CDR3: ASSSGGRSTGELF

V: TRBV15
J: TRBJ2-5
size: NA
CDR3: ATSRDLWTQY

V: TRBV7-9
J: TRBJ2-1
size: NA
CDR3: ASSTGTRTYNEQF

V: TRBV6-5
J: TRBJ2-7
size: NA
CDR3: ASSRNQYEQY

V: TRBV28
J: TRBJ2-3
size: once
CDR3: ASSGTSGRATATDTQY

V: TRBV11-2
J: TRBJ2-7
size: once
CDR3: ASSPGRGRGWYEQY

V: TRBV28
J: TRBJ2-1
size: NA
CDR3: ASSLFAGPYNEQF

V: TRBV27
J: TRBJ2-7
size: NA
CDR3: ASSPTQEAYLRDGTYEQY

V: TRBV28
J: TRBJ2-7
size: NA
CDR3: ASSRRTSGTISREQY

V: TRBV5-5
J: TRBJ1-6
size: NA
CDR3: ASSRDSWSSPLH

V: TRBV6-2/TRBV6-3
J: TRBJ2-3
size: once
CDR3: ASSYFLGSGSTDTQY

V: TRBV28
J: TRBJ2-7
size: once
CDR3: ASSLFAREQY

V: TRBV4-1
J: TRBJ2-7
size: NA
CDR3: ASSQDGLVPYEQY

V: TRBV4-2
J: TRBJ2-3
size: NA
CDR3: ASSPSPAISTDTQY

V: TRBV13
J: TRBJ2-1
size: few
CDR3: ASSSNPGQGNEQF

V: TRBV19
J: TRBJ2-7
size: NA
CDR3: ASSIGSGGPYEQY

V: TRBV2
J: TRBJ2-2
size: NA
CDR3: ASSDGRVGTGELF

V: TRBV7-9
J: TRBJ2-4
size: NA
CDR3: ASSFPSGGALIQY

V: TRBV5-5
J: TRBJ2-2
size: once
CDR3: ASSLRAGGPGGELF

V: TRBV28
J: TRBJ1-4
size: once
CDR3: ASTKRQRRNEKLF

V: TRBV2
J: TRBJ2-5
size: NA
CDR3: ASSPTQYQETQY

V: TRBV5-4
J: TRBJ2-5
size: once
CDR3: ASSERTQETQY

V: TRBV7-3
J: TRBJ2-3
size: NA
CDR3: ASSFPNGRFILVADTQY

V: TRBV28
J: TRBJ2-4
size: NA
CDR3: ASSDGLIAKNIQY

V: TRBV28
J: TRBJ1-5
size: NA
CDR3: ASIQHGTGNQPQH